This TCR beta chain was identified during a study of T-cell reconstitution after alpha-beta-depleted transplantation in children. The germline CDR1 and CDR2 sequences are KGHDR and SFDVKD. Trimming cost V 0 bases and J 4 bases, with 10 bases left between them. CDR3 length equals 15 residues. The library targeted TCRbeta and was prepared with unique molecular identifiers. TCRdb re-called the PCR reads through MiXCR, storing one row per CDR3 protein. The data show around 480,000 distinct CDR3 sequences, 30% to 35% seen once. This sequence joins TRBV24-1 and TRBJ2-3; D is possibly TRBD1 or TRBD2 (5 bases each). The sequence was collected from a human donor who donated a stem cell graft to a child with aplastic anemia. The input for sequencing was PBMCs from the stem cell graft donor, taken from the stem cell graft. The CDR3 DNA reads TGTGCCACCAGTGATTTGGGGGGTCCAGCAGATACGCAGTATTTT. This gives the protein CATSDLGGPADTQYF.